A single T cell receptor beta chain is shown here with its context. Its antigen remains unknown. The sample belongs to a study of T cell repertoires in cytomegalovirus infection. On the study more broadly: Indications came from public TCR beta signatures; they pointed to CMV infection and to a matching HLA type.

This CDR3 has 15 residues. Trimming cost V 3 bases and J 0 bases, with 9 bases left between them. Germline CDR1 and CDR2: SNHLY and FYNNEI. Study outcomes and limitations: HLA-C-restricted CMV clonotypes gave the most frequent clonotype in two of eight donors. The study identified carriers of CMV plus the relevant HLA from cumulative public TCR beta family frequency.

One entry per CDR3 protein, called by TCRdb with MiXCR from the reads. The table lists under 300,000 distinct CDR3 sequences, about a sixth of them singletons. This TCR was sampled from a human donor in good health (CMV status not recorded). Some clones in this sample may be carry-over from other donors' samples. This chain uses TRBV2 with TRBJ2-1; a possible D gene is TRBD2 (5 bases). Input material: CD8+ T cells from PBMCs. Here the CDR3 DNA reads TGTGCCAGCAGTGATACTGCGGGCTCCTACAATGAGCAGTTCTTC. It encodes CASSDTAGSYNEQFF.